One sample yielded the 15 T cell receptor beta chains listed below, sequenced in a study of T cells in Graves' hyperthyroidism and ophthalmopathy. The TCR beta CDR3 regions underwent amplification using RNA transcripts as the source. The HTBI primer set served for first-round RT-PCR of the TCR CDR3. From the multiplex PCR reads, TCRdb called clonotypes with MiXCR, one entry per CDR3 protein. The sample shows around 260,000 distinct CDR3 sequences, less than 30% of them seen only once. Sequencing input: blood. These receptors were collected from a man aged 35 to 55 with Graves' hyperthyroidism that later progressed to Graves' ophthalmopathy.

This clonotype came up a few times. CDR3 amino acids: CASSSSRDRAETQYF. CDR3 DNA sequence: TGTGCCAGCAGTTCATCTCGGGACAGGGCCGAGACCCAGTACTTC. The V call is TRBV28, the J call TRBJ2-5; 9 bases match TRBD1. Germline CDR1 reads MDHEN; CDR2 reads SYDVKM. The CDR3 contains 15 residues. Trimming at V came to 4 bases and at J to 5 bases, leaving 8 bases not matched to a gene.

This clonotype was seen ten or more times. The rearrangement uses TRBV12-3 or TRBV12-4 and TRBJ1-5; the D is unclear. V was shortened by 6 bases and J by 0 bases, with 9 bases between the two germline ends. This CDR3 region has 14 residues. The CDR3 DNA reads TGTGCCAGCAGACTCGACGGTAGCAATCAGCCCCAGCATTTT. This sequence encodes CASRLDGSNQPQHF.

In its sample, this clonotype was seen a few times. V gene TRBV4-3 combines with J gene TRBJ2-7, with D possibly being TRBD2 (5 bases). V was cut by 0 bases and J by 3 bases, with 12 bases left in between. Germline V lookup: CDR1 LGHNA, CDR2 YSLEER. The CDR3 runs 15 residues. CDR3 DNA: TGCGCCAGCAGCCAAGATGCATCAAGCGGCTACGAGCAGTACTTC. This translates into CASSQDASSGYEQYF.

This clonotype has ten or more counts. V gene TRBV29-1 combines with J gene TRBJ2-7, with D tentatively TRBD2 (6 bases). CDR3 length: 12 residues. The ends were cut back, 4 bases at V and 6 bases at J, with 13 bases in the middle. CDR1 and CDR2 from the germline V gene are SQVTM and ANQGSEA. This CDR3 reads CSVAGGASEQYF. DNA of the CDR3: TGCAGCGTTGCGGGCGGGGCGTCCGAGCAGTACTTC.

This clonotype was observed many times. The V call is TRBV15, the J call TRBJ2-2, with 8 positions matching TRBD1. Germline V gene lookup returns CDR1 LNHNV and CDR2 YYDKDF (reference sequence). V was pared by 0 bases and J by 7 bases, with 10 bases of the junction left unmatched. This CDR3 contains 17 residues. As DNA, the CDR3 is TGTGCCACCAGCAGAGATCAGCAGGGGGCGTGGGACGGGGAGCTGTTTTTT. Amino acids: CATSRDQQGAWDGELFF.

The chain combines TRBV12-3 or TRBV12-4 with TRBJ2-2; no firm D call. The V end lost 2 bases, the J end lost 8 bases, and 12 bases lay between the germline ends. The CDR3 spans 14 residues. The CDR3 spells CASSLSLVGGELFF. DNA of the CDR3: TGTGCCAGCAGTTTAAGTCTCGTCGGGGGGGAGCTGTTTTTT.

This chain links TRBV28 with TRBJ1-2, with unresolved D. The CDR3 is 12 residues long. The ends were cut back, 3 bases at V and 4 bases at J, with 6 bases in the middle. Germline CDR1 is MDHEN and CDR2 is SYDVKM. CDR3 sequence (DNA): TGTGCCAGCAGTTTGAAAGGCTATGGCTACACCTTC. Its protein is CASSLKGYGYTF.

This clonotype was counted at least ten times. This chain connects TRBV28 to TRBJ2-7, with 11 bases matching TRBD2. V shed 5 bases, J shed 5 bases, and the junction held 8 bases outside the gene matches. The CDR3 runs to 15 residues. Germline lookup yields CDR1 MDHEN and CDR2 SYDVKM. In DNA form, the CDR3 reads TGTGCCAGCAGTGAGGCTAGCGGGAGGCGCGACGAGCAGTACTTC. It translates to CASSEASGRRDEQYF.

J is TRBJ2-5 and V is TRBV7-9, with 7 bases lining up with TRBD1. Germline V CDR1 and CDR2: SEHNR, FQNEAQ (reference sequence). With V trimmed by 3 bases and J by 3 bases, 4 bases remained unmatched. The CDR3 totals 14 residues. CDR3 amino acids: CASSFGTEKETQYF. The CDR3, as DNA: TGTGCCAGCAGCTTCGGGACAGAAAAAGAGACCCAGTACTTC.

There are many counts of this clonotype. This chain connects TRBV19 to TRBJ1-3; D possibly corresponds to TRBD1 (5 bases). There are 14 residues in the CDR3. Germline values: CDR1 LNHDA, CDR2 SQIVND (reference sequence). The ends were cut back, 6 bases at V and 8 bases at J, with 17 bases in the middle. CDR3 nucleotide sequence: TGTGCCAGTAGGTCGCCAGGGTCTTTCGACACCATATATTTT. The encoded protein is CASRSPGSFDTIYF. Full variable domain (remainder filled in from reference TRBV19 and TRBJ1-3): DGGITQSPKYLFRKEGQNVTLSCEQNLNHDAMYWYRQDPGQGLRLIYYSQIVNDFQKGDIAEGYSVSREKKESFPLTVTSAQKNPTAFYLCASRSPGSFDTIYFGEGSWLTVV.

This clonotype was observed many times. The J gene is TRBJ2-4, the V gene TRBV11-2, with a possible D match to TRBD1 (5 bases). Germline assignment: CDR1 SGHAT and CDR2 FQNNGV. Deletions cut 6 bases from V and 7 bases from J, with 16 bases between. CDR3 length: 14 residues. The CDR3 DNA sequence: TGTGCCAGCAGGTCAAAGGCAGCAGGGAACATTCAGTACTTC. Amino acids: CASRSKAAGNIQYF.

In its sample, this clonotype was seen many times. The chain employs TRBV28 and TRBJ2-5; D is undetermined. Per the germline V gene, CDR1 is MDHEN and CDR2 is SYDVKM. The CDR3 spans 11 residues. V dropped 6 bases and J dropped 1 base, with 3 bases sitting between them. The CDR3 sequence: CASRSQETQYF. The CDR3 DNA is TGTGCCAGCAGAAGCCAAGAGACCCAGTACTTC.

In this sample, this clonotype turned up many times. The V gene is TRBV20-1, the J gene TRBJ1-5; D remains unclear. The CDR3 sequence is 13 residues long. Germline CDR1 and CDR2: DFQATT and SNEGSKA (reference sequence). Trimming stripped 6 bases from V and 0 bases from J, with 9 bases between. CDR3 sequence: CSAQKYSNQPQHF. For the CDR3, the DNA is TGCAGTGCCCAAAAATATAGCAATCAGCCCCAGCATTTT.

This clonotype was found many times. The chain links TRBV19 to TRBJ1-5, with 10 bases aligning to TRBD1. The CDR3 totals 16 residues. Trimming took 7 bases from V and 0 from J; bases not matched to a gene: 6. CDR1 is LNHDA, CDR2 SQIVND, per germline (reference sequence). This CDR3 reads CASTRTGGDSNQPQHF. The CDR3 DNA sequence: TGTGCCAGTACCCGGACAGGGGGGGATAGCAATCAGCCCCAGCATTTT.

As for this clonotype: One end of the junction is discordant with germline, which a read error may explain. V usage is TRBV28 and J usage is TRBJ2-5; D tentatively fits TRBD1 or TRBD2 (5 bases each). CDR1 is MDHEN and CDR2 is SYDVKM in the germline V gene. The CDR3 loop spans 15 amino acids. The DNA of the CDR3 is TGTGCCAGCAGTGAGGGGATTCGGTACCAAGAGGCCCAGTACTTC. Its protein product is CASSEGIRYQEAQYF.